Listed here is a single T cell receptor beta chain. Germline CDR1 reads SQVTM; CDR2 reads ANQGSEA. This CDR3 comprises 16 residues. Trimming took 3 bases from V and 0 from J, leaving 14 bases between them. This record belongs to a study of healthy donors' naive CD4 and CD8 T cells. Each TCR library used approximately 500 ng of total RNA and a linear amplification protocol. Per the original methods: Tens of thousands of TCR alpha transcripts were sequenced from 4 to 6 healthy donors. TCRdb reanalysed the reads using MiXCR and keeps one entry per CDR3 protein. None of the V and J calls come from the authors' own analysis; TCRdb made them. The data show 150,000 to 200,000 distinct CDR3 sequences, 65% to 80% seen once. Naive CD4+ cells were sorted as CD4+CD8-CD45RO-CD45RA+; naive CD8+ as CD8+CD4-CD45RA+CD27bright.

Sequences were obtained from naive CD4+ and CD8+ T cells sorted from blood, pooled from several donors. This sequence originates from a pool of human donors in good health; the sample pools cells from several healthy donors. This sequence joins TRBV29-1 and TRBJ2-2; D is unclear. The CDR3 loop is CSVEWTDHPNTGELFF. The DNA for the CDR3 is TGCAGCGTTGAGTGGACGGACCACCCGAACACCGGGGAGCTGTTTTTT.